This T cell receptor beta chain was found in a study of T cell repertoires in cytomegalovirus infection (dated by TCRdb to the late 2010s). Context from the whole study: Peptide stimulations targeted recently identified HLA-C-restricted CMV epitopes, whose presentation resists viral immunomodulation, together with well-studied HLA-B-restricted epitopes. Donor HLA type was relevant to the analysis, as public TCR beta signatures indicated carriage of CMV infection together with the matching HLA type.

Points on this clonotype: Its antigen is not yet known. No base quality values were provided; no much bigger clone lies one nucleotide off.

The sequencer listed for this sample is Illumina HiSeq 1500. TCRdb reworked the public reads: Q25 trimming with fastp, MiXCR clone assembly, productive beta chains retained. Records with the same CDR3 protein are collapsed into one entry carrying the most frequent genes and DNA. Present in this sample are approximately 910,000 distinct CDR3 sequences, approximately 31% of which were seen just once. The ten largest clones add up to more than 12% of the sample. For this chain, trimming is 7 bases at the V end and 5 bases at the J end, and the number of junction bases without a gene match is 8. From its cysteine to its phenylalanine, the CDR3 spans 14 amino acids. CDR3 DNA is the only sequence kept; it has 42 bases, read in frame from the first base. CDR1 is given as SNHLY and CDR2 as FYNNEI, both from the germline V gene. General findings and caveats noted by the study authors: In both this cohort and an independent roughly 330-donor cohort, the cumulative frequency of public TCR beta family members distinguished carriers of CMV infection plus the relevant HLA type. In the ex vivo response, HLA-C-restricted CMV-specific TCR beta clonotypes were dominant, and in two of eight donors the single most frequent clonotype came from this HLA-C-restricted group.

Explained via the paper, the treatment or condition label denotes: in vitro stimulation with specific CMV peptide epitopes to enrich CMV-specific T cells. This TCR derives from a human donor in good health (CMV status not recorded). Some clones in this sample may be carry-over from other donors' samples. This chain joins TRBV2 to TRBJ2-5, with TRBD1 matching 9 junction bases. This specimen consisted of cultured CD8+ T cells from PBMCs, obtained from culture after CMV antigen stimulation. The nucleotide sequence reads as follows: TGTGCCAGCACAGCCGACAGGGGGAGGGAGACCCAGTACTTC. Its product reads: CASTADRGRETQYF.